This entry describes one T cell receptor (beta chain). What it binds is not known. The CDR3 consists of 15 residues. The junction had 4 bases not matched to a gene; V was cut back by 0 bases and J by 9 bases. The germline gives CDR1 SGHRS, CDR2 YFSETQ. The record originates from a study of shared clonotypes between healthy human individuals. Study results and caveats: An anticipated effect of sequencing depth on clonotype sharing among donors was recognized. Estimated richness values were generally larger in naive subsets than in memory subsets.

Deep was the level at which the assay was run. It was roughly 210 ng DNA, approximately 28,000 T cell genomes, that sorted-subset replicate PCRs used. Using immunoSEQ multiplex PCR, the repertoire was profiled, and TCRdb retains in-frame clones only, with some absent. The sample consists of more than 400,000 clones, 90% to 97% of them appearing once. The rearrangement joins TRBV5-1 to TRBJ2-1, with TRBD2 identical over 12 bases. What was sequenced was naive CD4+ T cells sorted from blood. The sample's subset: CD45RA+ positively selected. The receptor comes from a woman aged 30 to 39 in good health. The CDR3 sequence is CASSLGLAGEAEQFF. CDR3 in DNA: TGCGCCAGCAGCTTGGGACTAGCGGGAGAAGCTGAGCAGTTCTTC.